The next 20 T cell receptor beta chains were all read from a single sample in a study of cytomegalovirus exposure and HLA in healthy donors. Data came from immunoSEQ multiplex PCR; TCRdb stores just in-frame clones and leaves some out. The sample holds 150,000 to 200,000 clones, about 82% seen once. Sequencing was performed on PBMCs. The origin of the receptors is a woman aged 18 to 35 in good health and CMV-seronegative.

V and J are TRBV30 and TRBJ2-2; D remains unclear. The CDR3 runs 12 residues. V lost 1 base and J 7 bases, leaving 7 bases between the germline ends. Germline V gene data show CDR1 as GTSNPN and CDR2 as SVGIG (reference sequence). CDR3 sequence: CAWSASLGELFF. The CDR3 nucleotides read TGTGCCTGGAGTGCTTCACTCGGGGAGCTGTTTTTT. The whole variable domain, filled in from reference TRBV30 and TRBJ2-2, reads SQTIHQWPATLVQPVGSPLSLECTVEGTSNPNLYWYRQAAGRGLQLLFYSVGIGQISSEVPQNLSASRPQDRQFILSSKKLLLSDSGFYLCAWSASLGELFFGEGSRLTVL.

The chain joins TRBV6-1 to TRBJ2-1; 11 bases align to TRBD2. The germline gives CDR1 MNHNS, CDR2 SASEGT. J lost 7 bases, V lost 7 bases, and 6 bases had no gene match. The CDR3 has 14 amino acids. The CDR3 reads CASTYTSGSNEQFF. The CDR3 DNA follows: TGTGCCAGCACCTACACTAGCGGGAGTAATGAGCAGTTCTTC.

Comment on this clone: A read error may account for a junction end that differs from germline. The chain has TRBV11-2 and TRBJ2-3; no firm D call. This CDR3 region has 12 residues. Germline loops: CDR1 SGHAT, CDR2 FQNNGV. The CDR3 loop is CASSYWAETQYF. The CDR3 nucleotides are TGTGCCAGCAGCTACTGGGCAGAAACGCAGTATTTT.

V and J are TRBV6-5 and TRBJ1-2, with 7 nucleotides matching TRBD1. The CDR3 covers 14 residues. With 4 bases clipped from V and 2 bases from J, the junction kept 4 bases outside the gene matches. Germline CDR1 is MNHEY and CDR2 is SVGAGI. CDR3 nucleotides: TGTGCCAGCAGTTTGGACAGGTTGAACTATGGCTACACCTTC. It yields the protein CASSLDRLNYGYTF.

The CDR3 loop reads CATSRDLSRGRKNTEAFF. The CDR3 DNA sequence: TGTGCCACCAGCAGAGATCTCTCCAGGGGGCGGAAGAACACTGAAGCTTTCTTT. This sequence joins TRBV15 and TRBJ1-1; 8 bases fit TRBD1. This CDR3 spans 18 amino acids. The ends lost 0 bases at V and 1 base at J; junction bases unmatched: 10. CDR1 and CDR2 (germline): LNHNV, YYDKDF (reference sequence).

This CDR3 is CASRRDRFSQNTGELFF. The CDR3 coding sequence is TGTGCCAGCAGACGGGACAGGTTCTCCCAAAACACCGGGGAGCTGTTTTTT. The chain uses TRBV2 and TRBJ2-2; 8 nucleotides line up with TRBD1. The CDR3 spans 17 residues. Germline lookup yields CDR1 SNHLY and CDR2 FYNNEI. The V and J ends lost 6 bases and 2 bases, in that order; junction bases with no gene match: 11.

To note about this clone: The junction departs from germline at one end; a sequencing error may be responsible. V gene TRBV7-9 combines with J gene TRBJ1-3; 7 positions agree with TRBD1. This CDR3 spans 13 amino acids. Germline-derived CDR1 and CDR2 are SEHNR and FQNEAQ (reference sequence). CDR3 sequence reads: CASSSQTTGSENF. CDR3 nucleotides: TGTGCCAGCAGCTCCCAAACGACAGGGTCGGAAAATTTT.

CDR3 nucleotides: TGTGCCAGCAGCTTTTTCAGTCAGCCCCAGCATTTT. It is translated as CASSFFSQPQHF. The J gene is TRBJ1-5, the V gene TRBV5-8; D remains ambiguous. The germline gives CDR1 SGHTS, CDR2 YDEGEE. Trimming removed 2 bases at V and 6 bases at J, with 6 bases between. This CDR3 has 12 residues. Drawing the rest from reference TRBV5-8 and TRBJ1-5, the complete variable domain is EAGVTQSPTHLIKTRGQQATLRCSPISGHTSVYWYQQALGLGLQFLLWYDEGEERNRGNFPPRFSGRQFPNYSSELNVNALELEDSALYLCASSFFSQPQHFGDGTRLSIL.

The chain joins TRBV27 to TRBJ2-6, with no clear D. Germline CDR1 MNHEY, CDR2 SMNVEV (reference sequence). V lost 3 bases to trimming and J lost 0 bases, with 12 bases between them. The CDR3 covers 17 residues. The chain's CDR3 is CASSFVPLYSGANVLTF. The CDR3, as DNA: TGTGCCAGCAGTTTCGTTCCTTTATACTCTGGGGCCAACGTCCTGACTTTC.

J is TRBJ2-1 and V is TRBV19, with 8 bases identical to TRBD2. The germline V gene has CDR1 LNHDA and CDR2 SQIVND (reference sequence). Trimming took 1 base from V and 7 from J; bases not matched to a gene: 9. The CDR3 has 16 amino acids. The DNA for the CDR3 is TGTGCCAGTAGTATAGCCGGGACTAGGAGGGGGAATGAGCAGTTCTTC. Translated: CASSIAGTRRGNEQFF.

The chain recombines TRBV28 with TRBJ1-1; weak D call: TRBD1 (6 bases). Germline CDR1 reads MDHEN; CDR2 reads SYDVKM. Trimming shortened V by 2 bases and J by 7 bases, and 11 bases separated the two germline ends. The CDR3 extends over 13 amino acids. Here the CDR3 reads CASSLGGAGEAFF. As DNA, the CDR3 is TGTGCCAGCAGTTTAGGGGGCGCGGGTGAAGCTTTCTTT.

V usage is TRBV5-5 and J usage is TRBJ2-7; possible D gene TRBD2, 5 bases. Looked up from germline, CDR1 is SGHKS and CDR2 is YYEKEE (reference sequence). The germline V and J ends were trimmed by 3 bases and 0 bases, with 13 bases remaining between them. The CDR3 is 15 residues long. The CDR3 bases are TGTGCCAGCAGCTCCGGGGTAGGGAGCTCCTACGAGCAGTACTTC. Translated, it gives CASSSGVGSSYEQYF.

The gene calls are TRBV7-9 and TRBJ2-7; 8 bases are a match to TRBD1. Germline lookup yields CDR1 SEHNR and CDR2 FQNEAQ (reference sequence). J gave up 2 bases and V 3 bases, and 6 bases lay outside the gene matches. This CDR3 is built from 15 residues. CDR3 nucleotide sequence: TGTGCCAGCAGCTTCGGACAGGGTAGGGCCTACGAGCAGTACTTC. Amino acid sequence: CASSFGQGRAYEQYF.

The chain links TRBV25-1 to TRBJ2-3; 11 positions agree with TRBD2. CDR1 is MGHDK, CDR2 SYGVNS, per germline. Unmatched junction bases numbered 6, after V lost 8 bases and J lost 2 bases. The length of the CDR3 is 15 residues. The CDR3, as DNA: TGTGCCAGCGATAGCGGGGGGGCCCTCACAGATACGCAGTATTTT. This gives the protein CASDSGGALTDTQYF.

This sequence joins TRBV10-3 and TRBJ1-4; 8 bases map to TRBD1. The CDR3 runs to 13 residues. Unmatched junction bases numbered 4, after V lost 5 bases and J lost 8 bases. Per germline, CDR1 ENHRY and CDR2 SYGVKD. The CDR3 reads CAISSTGVEKLFF. DNA of the CDR3: TGTGCCATCAGTTCGACAGGGGTCGAAAAACTGTTTTTT.

The chain combines TRBV6-5 with TRBJ1-5; 7 bases align to TRBD1. Germline trimming cut 4 bases from V and 5 bases from J; bases unmatched to any gene: 5. This CDR3 spans 14 amino acids. The germline gives CDR1 MNHEY, CDR2 SVGAGI. The CDR3 here is CASSSYRGHQPQHF. For the CDR3, the DNA is TGTGCCAGCAGTTCTTACAGGGGACATCAGCCCCAGCATTTT.

The chain employs TRBV5-1 and TRBJ2-1; 7 nucleotides line up with TRBD2. Germline V gene data show CDR1 as SGHRS and CDR2 as YFSETQ. The CDR3 spans 15 residues. The V gene end was trimmed by 1 base and the J gene end by 0 bases; junction bases not matched to a gene: 1. CDR3 sequence (DNA): TGCGCCAGCAGCTTGTTAGCGGGCTCCTACAATGAGCAGTTCTTC. As protein: CASSLLAGSYNEQFF.

In this sample, this clone turned up a few times. The V and J genes are TRBV30 and TRBJ1-1; 11 positions match TRBD1. The CDR3 is made up of 14 amino acids. CDR1 GTSNPN and CDR2 SVGIG come from the germline V gene (reference sequence). V trimming: 0 bases; J trimming: 4 bases; junction bases outside the gene matches: 1. CDR3 in amino acids: CAWSVGTGGTEAFF. CDR3 sequence (DNA): TGTGCCTGGAGTGTAGGGACAGGGGGCACTGAAGCTTTCTTT.

The V and J genes are TRBV30 and TRBJ2-7; 7 bases match TRBD1. Trimming removed 2 bases from V and 6 bases from J; junction bases left unmatched: 4. There are 12 residues in the CDR3. The germline V gene has CDR1 GTSNPN and CDR2 SVGIG (reference sequence). This CDR3 reads CAWSPQGIEQYF. The CDR3 DNA reads TGTGCCTGGAGTCCACAGGGGATCGAGCAGTACTTC. The entire variable domain, with the rest obtained from reference TRBV30 and TRBJ2-7, is as follows: SQTIHQWPATLVQPVGSPLSLECTVEGTSNPNLYWYRQAAGRGLQLLFYSVGIGQISSEVPQNLSASRPQDRQFILSSKKLLLSDSGFYLCAWSPQGIEQYFGPGTRLTVT.

This clone was detected only once. This sequence joins TRBV5-1 and TRBJ2-1; the D gene is possibly TRBD2 (6 bases). Trimming shortened V by 4 bases and J by 7 bases, and 18 bases separated the two germline ends. The CDR3 loop spans 15 amino acids. CDR1 and CDR2 (germline): SGHRS, YFSETQ. The CDR3 reads CASSTPGVESNEQFF. The CDR3 coding sequence is TGCGCCAGCAGCACCCCGGGGGTTGAGTCTAATGAGCAGTTCTTC.